The 25 T cell receptor beta chains below all came from one sample that was sequenced in a study of T cell responses to AZD1222 COVID-19 vaccine. Profiling relied on immunoSEQ multiplex PCR, and the TCRdb table lists in-frame clones only, not all of them. The data contain 90,000 to 150,000 clones, 85% to 90% of them seen just once; the ten biggest clones take up over 3%. The specimen was peripheral blood, collected on day 0 of AZD1222 vaccination. Receptors were obtained from an adult in good health.

This clone has just a few counts. The rearrangement links TRBV4-2 to TRBJ1-4, with D maybe TRBD1 (5 bases). V was shortened by 6 bases and J by 5 bases, with 19 bases between the two germline ends. In germline, CDR1 is LGHNA, CDR2 YNFKEQ. This CDR3 has 16 amino acids. CDR3 protein: CASSRGPQADNEKLFF. DNA of the CDR3: TGTGCCAGCAGTCGGGGACCACAAGCCGACAATGAAAAACTGTTTTTT.

J is TRBJ2-1 and V is TRBV5-4; the match to TRBD2 covers 9 bases. Germline V gene sequence: CDR1 SGHNT, CDR2 YYREEE (reference sequence). The CDR3 totals 15 residues. J gave up 5 bases and V 4 bases, and 7 bases lay outside the gene matches. CDR3 protein: CASSTSGTSNNEQFF. The CDR3 coding sequence is TGTGCCAGCAGCACCTCCGGGACTAGCAACAATGAGCAGTTCTTC.

J is TRBJ2-1 and V is TRBV6-1; unclear D gene. Germline CDR1 MNHNS, CDR2 SASEGT. Trimming pared 0 bases from V and 7 bases from J, leaving 13 bases between. CDR3 length equals 15 residues. The CDR3 nucleotides are TGTGCCAGCAGTGAAGCTGGGTTTTTTGGGAATGAGCAGTTCTTC. This codes for CASSEAGFFGNEQFF.

The gene calls are TRBV10-3 and TRBJ2-2; 8 positions agree with TRBD2. Germline lookup yields CDR1 ENHRY and CDR2 SYGVKD. The CDR3 totals 19 residues. With 7 bases clipped from V and 2 bases from J, the junction kept 18 bases outside the gene matches. CDR3 coding DNA: TGTGCCATCACTCCGGCATCGGGGCGGGGGGATAGAAACACCGGGGAGCTGTTTTTT. Residues: CAITPASGRGDRNTGELFF.

This chain links TRBV12-3 or TRBV12-4 with TRBJ1-1; D remains unclear. Trimming removed 6 bases from V and 6 bases from J, with 11 bases in between. There are 12 residues in the CDR3. In DNA, the CDR3 is TGTGCCAGCAGAGCGGGCACCTCTGAAGCTTTCTTT. Residues: CASRAGTSEAFF.

The rearrangement links TRBV6-5 to TRBJ1-6; no clear D. The germline CDR1 and CDR2 sequences are MNHEY and SVGAGI. Between the trimmed V and J ends, which lost 4 bases and 3 bases, there was a span of 13 bases. This CDR3 has 16 amino acids. The DNA for the CDR3 is TGTGCCAGCAGTTCCACAAGACATTACTATAATTCACCCCTCCACTTT. Translating it yields CASSSTRHYYNSPLHF.

The rearrangement joins TRBV10-3 to TRBJ1-2; D is undetermined. With 5 bases removed from V and 2 bases from J, the gap between germline ends came to 9 bases. Germline V gene lookup returns CDR1 ENHRY and CDR2 SYGVKD. The CDR3 is 13 residues long. The CDR3 DNA sequence: TGTGCCATCAGTTACGGCGGGAACTATGGCTACACCTTC. It codes for CAISYGGNYGYTF.

The chain is built from TRBV6-4 and TRBJ1-3, with 12 bases fitting TRBD1. The CDR3 has 20 residues. CDR1 is MRHNA and CDR2 is SNTAGT in the germline V gene. The V gene end was trimmed by 0 bases and the J gene end by 0 bases; junction bases not matched to a gene: 9. CDR3: CASSDSRDRGPKSSGNTIYF. For the CDR3, the DNA is TGTGCCAGCAGTGACTCTCGGGACAGGGGGCCCAAATCCTCTGGAAACACCATATATTTT.

The chain has TRBV7-2 and TRBJ2-3; 7 nucleotides match TRBD2. The J segment lost 2 bases and the V segment lost 2 bases, leaving 4 bases of the junction unmatched. From germline, CDR1 is SGHTA and CDR2 FQGNSA. This CDR3 contains 15 residues. CDR3 DNA: TGTGCCAGCAGCTTATTGGGAGGGATCACAGATACGCAGTATTTT. The encoded protein is CASSLLGGITDTQYF.

The CDR3 here is CASSPRQGASGNTIYF. CDR3 nucleotides: TGTGCCAGCAGCCCAAGACAGGGGGCATCAGGAAACACCATATATTTT. The rearrangement joins TRBV5-8 to TRBJ1-3; 10 nucleotides match TRBD1. Germline trimming cut 4 bases from V and 4 bases from J; bases unmatched to any gene: 8. This CDR3 spans 16 amino acids. CDR1 and CDR2 from the germline V gene are SGHTS and YDEGEE.

CDR3 residues: CASSEWDGTGKNTEAFF. The CDR3 bases are TGCGCCAGCAGTGAGTGGGACGGGACAGGGAAGAACACTGAAGCTTTCTTT. The chain employs TRBV10-2 and TRBJ1-1, with TRBD1 identical over 9 bases. Germline CDR1 WSHSY, CDR2 SAAADI. V lost 1 base and J lost 1; bases outside the gene matches: 7. This CDR3 is built from 17 residues.

The rearrangement links TRBV6-6 to TRBJ2-5, with TRBD1 identical over 11 bases. The germline V gene has CDR1 MNHNY and CDR2 SVGAGI (reference sequence). CDR3 size: 15 residues. With 5 bases clipped from V and 5 bases from J, the junction kept 7 bases outside the gene matches. The CDR3 nucleotides read TGTGCCAGCAGTAAGGACAGGGGGCGAGGGGAGACCCAGTACTTC. This encodes CASSKDRGRGETQYF.

The chain is built from TRBV10-1 and TRBJ2-1, with 11 bases that match TRBD2. CDR3 length equals 15 residues. J was trimmed by 5 bases and V by 3 bases; bases with no gene match: 3. Germline V gives CDR1 WNHNN, CDR2 SYGVQD (reference sequence). The CDR3: CASSDGTSGNNEQFF. CDR3 nucleotides: TGCGCCAGCAGTGATGGGACTAGCGGAAACAATGAGCAGTTCTTC.

The chain recombines TRBV12-5 with TRBJ1-1; D is perhaps TRBD1 (6 bases). CDR1 is LGHNT, CDR2 FRNRAP, per germline. V lost 6 bases and J lost 3, with 14 bases in between. The CDR3 extends over 14 amino acids. CDR3 region: CASGGAGQYTEAFF. As DNA, the CDR3 is TGTGCTAGTGGCGGTGCAGGACAGTACACTGAAGCTTTCTTT.

J is TRBJ1-1 and V is TRBV7-3; 7 nucleotides line up with TRBD1. The CDR3 consists of 13 residues. Germline V gives CDR1 SGHTA, CDR2 FQGTGA. The junction had 5 bases not matched to a gene; V was cut back by 5 bases and J by 5 bases. CDR3 sequence (DNA): TGTGCCAGCAGCCCCCAGGGGGGGACTGAAGCTTTCTTT. Protein product: CASSPQGGTEAFF.

The rearrangement links TRBV6-5 to TRBJ1-5; TRBD1 matches 9 bases. CDR1 and CDR2 from the germline V gene are MNHEY and SVGAGI. After removal of 5 bases from V and 6 bases from J, the junction contained 8 bases not matched to a gene. There are 15 residues in the CDR3. As DNA, the CDR3 is TGTGCCAGCAGTCCAGGACAGGGGAAAGGTCAGCCCCAGCATTTT. Protein: CASSPGQGKGQPQHF.

The chain has TRBV14 and TRBJ1-6; 8 bases fit TRBD1. V lost 2 bases to trimming and J lost 8 bases; unmatched junction nucleotides: 8. The germline V gene has CDR1 SGHDN and CDR2 FVKESK. There are 16 residues in the CDR3. The CDR3 region is CASSQFSGGSDSPLHF. CDR3 bases: TGTGCCAGCAGCCAATTCTCAGGGGGCTCGGATTCACCCCTCCACTTT.

This clone was seen only once. The genes are TRBV10-3 and TRBJ1-6; 10 positions agree with TRBD1. The germline gives CDR1 ENHRY, CDR2 SYGVKD. The CDR3 length is 15 residues. V shed 5 bases and J 10 bases; nucleotides not matched to a gene: 8. The CDR3 loop reads CAISISGQGESPLHF. CDR3 DNA: TGTGCCATCAGTATCTCTGGACAGGGGGAATCACCCCTCCACTTT.

CDR3 in DNA: TGTGCCAGCAGCGTAGGGGCAGCGGGGGGGTCAGAGACCCAGTACTTC. As protein: CASSVGAAGGSETQYF. The genes are TRBV9 and TRBJ2-5, with TRBD2 matching over 10 bases. V lost 0 bases and J lost 4; bases outside the gene matches: 6. Germline CDR1 reads SGDLS; CDR2 reads YYNGEE. The CDR3 covers 16 residues. Using reference TRBV9 and TRBJ2-5 for the parts outside the CDR3, the full variable domain is DSGVTQTPKHLITATGQRVTLRCSPRSGDLSVYWYQQSLDQGLQFLIQYYNGEERAKGNILERFSAQQFPDLHSELNLSSLELGDSALYFCASSVGAAGGSETQYFGPGTRLLVL.

The chain recombines TRBV4-3 with TRBJ2-4; TRBD2 matches at 7 bases. Germline CDR1 and CDR2: LGHNA and YSLEER. V shed 2 bases and J 2 bases; nucleotides not matched to a gene: 12. This CDR3 comprises 18 residues. The CDR3, as DNA: TGCGCCAGCAGCCAATACCCTCTAGCGGTGAGCTCCAAAAACATTCAGTACTTC. Encoded protein: CASSQYPLAVSSKNIQYF.

The chain has TRBV6-5 and TRBJ1-1; no firm D call. Germline V gives CDR1 MNHEY, CDR2 SVGAGI. V dropped 7 bases and J dropped 1 base, with 13 bases sitting between them. The CDR3 sequence is 14 residues long. The CDR3 is CASNELRGNTEAFF. CDR3 coding DNA: TGTGCCAGCAACGAGTTAAGAGGGAACACTGAAGCTTTCTTT.

This clone has only one observation. This chain uses TRBV7-2 with TRBJ2-5, with 8 nucleotides matching TRBD2. The CDR3 is 14 residues long. Germline V gives CDR1 SGHTA, CDR2 FQGNSA. After removal of 1 base from V and 3 bases from J, the junction contained 1 base not matched to a gene. CDR3 amino acids: CASSLVAGKETQYF. CDR3 bases: TGTGCCAGCAGCTTAGTAGCGGGGAAAGAGACCCAGTACTTC.

Of note for this clone: Other DNA sequences within the sample encode an identical CDR3. CDR3 in amino acids: CASSPRTGGTEAFF. CDR3 sequence (DNA): TGTGCCAGCAGCCCCCGGACAGGGGGTACTGAAGCTTTCTTT. The chain joins TRBV9 to TRBJ1-1, with 10 positions matching TRBD1. The CDR3 is 14 amino acids. V was clipped by 4 bases and J by 5 bases; unmatched bases: 5. From germline, CDR1 is SGDLS and CDR2 YYNGEE.

The chain recombines TRBV20-1 with TRBJ1-1; no firm D call. Germline lookup yields CDR1 DFQATT and CDR2 SNEGSKA (reference sequence). There are 11 residues in the CDR3. V was trimmed by 5 bases and J by 3 bases, leaving 7 bases between them. This CDR3 reads CSAGRYTEAFF. CDR3 nucleotides: TGCAGTGCTGGTAGGTACACTGAAGCTTTCTTT.

This clone was detected a few times. This chain links TRBV5-4 with TRBJ1-1; a possible D gene is TRBD1 (6 bases). V was shortened by 3 bases and J by 8 bases, with 8 bases between the two germline ends. The germline V gene encodes CDR1 SGHNT and CDR2 YYREEE (reference sequence). The CDR3 runs to 11 residues. The CDR3 protein is CASSSDREAFF. Written as DNA, the CDR3 is TGTGCCAGCAGCTCGGACAGAGAAGCTTTCTTT.